These T cell receptor beta chains were read from a single sample in a study of blood T cells in healthy people across ages. TCRdb reprocessed the 5' RACE reads with MiXCR, giving one entry per CDR3 protein. The sample includes 650,000 to 1,000,000 distinct CDR3 sequences, about 37% of them seen just once. The sequenced sample consisted of blood. Every receptor here comes from a man between 18 and 29 years old in good health. CDR3s include the opening cysteine and the closing phenylalanine or tryptophan.

v_call	j_call	cdr3_aa
TRBV7-8	TRBJ2-7	CASSQKGGRGSGEQYF
TRBV6-2/TRBV6-3	TRBJ1-2	CASSMEGTGQLHYGYTF
TRBV6-1	TRBJ1-5	CASRKTGFKDHNQPQHF
TRBV12-3/TRBV12-4	TRBJ2-1	CASRATVQGAYSNEQFF
TRBV4-1	TRBJ1-2	CTSSQPRRGRGYGYTF
TRBV5-1	-	CASSRRGSEQYF
TRBV20-1	TRBJ2-3	CSARDPAGVSTDTQYF
TRBV20-1	TRBJ2-1	CSARVWGSPLGDEQFF
TRBV4-3	TRBJ2-2	CASSQRGSGTGELFF
TRBV4-1	TRBJ2-3	CASSQAGGISDTQYF
TRBV20-1	TRBJ1-5	CSARDPRGSQPQHF
TRBV6-5	TRBJ1-1	CASSTGRMGNTEAFF
TRBV20-1	-	CSARSDETSFGEQYF
TRBV4-3	TRBJ2-2	CASSHDRNTGELFF
TRBV6-2/TRBV6-3	TRBJ2-3	CASRQGGRGDTQYF
TRBV9	TRBJ1-2	CASSVGAHYGYTF
TRBV9	TRBJ2-5	CASSMTSGGQETQYF
TRBV4-3	-	CASSLQADTNDEQYF
TRBV7-2	TRBJ2-2	CASSTRAYSGELFF
TRBV6-1	TRBJ1-2	CASLGNWQTNYGYTF
TRBV12-3/TRBV12-4	TRBJ1-5	CASSSETGLEPQHF
TRBV19	TRBJ1-5	CASRGDRYYNQPQHF
TRBV9	TRBJ2-6	CASSGVGSGANVLTF
TRBV27	TRBJ2-7	CASSHGPAYEQYF
TRBV20-1	TRBJ1-2	CSAGGWDRGQSNYGCTF
TRBV5-1	TRBJ2-3	CASSPGTDTQYF
TRBV5-1	TRBJ2-2	CASSRTGETGELFF
TRBV6-4	TRBJ1-5	CASSEREDGNQPQHF
TRBV5-6	TRBJ2-3	CASSSARDPYTDTQYF
TRBV14	TRBJ2-3	CASSQEGRNPSTDTQYF
TRBV5-6	TRBJ2-7	CASSRQYYEQYF
TRBV11-1	TRBJ2-5	CASSLVLGGREQETQYF
TRBV12-3/TRBV12-4	TRBJ1-1	CASSSLQGWDTEAFF
TRBV27	TRBJ1-2	CASGGADGYTF
TRBV4-2	TRBJ1-2	CASSQELGADYGYTF
TRBV5-1	TRBJ2-5	CASSLVPRTSGEETQYF
TRBV29-1	TRBJ2-7	CSAVGQRSYEQYF
TRBV10-3	TRBJ1-2	CAISETDILTNNYGYTF
TRBV3-1	TRBJ1-6	CASSQVGRGSTPLHF
TRBV12-3/TRBV12-4	TRBJ2-7	CASSPQDRGVYEQYF
TRBV27	TRBJ2-3	CASSVVQRSDTQYF
TRBV6-5	TRBJ1-1	CASSTFGGNTEAFF
TRBV5-1	TRBJ2-1	CASSLGSGHYNEQFF
TRBV5-1	TRBJ2-2	CASREQGAPNTGELFF
TRBV12-3/TRBV12-4	TRBJ1-4	CASSFLGDNQLFF
TRBV20-1	TRBJ1-2	CSARDRTNYGYTF
TRBV20-1	TRBJ1-5	CSASFQGAVNQPQHF
TRBV5-6	TRBJ2-7	CASSLGDGVNEQYF
TRBV9	TRBJ2-3	CASSVAGLAAGTDTQYF
TRBV20-1	TRBJ1-5	CSAYDRDRELGNQPQHF
TRBV12-3/TRBV12-4	TRBJ1-5	CASSVASNQPQHF
TRBV20-1	TRBJ2-3	CSAGSTGTRLSTDTQYF
TRBV30	TRBJ1-4	CAWSPGGSTNEKLFF
TRBV5-1	TRBJ2-3	CASSLYRNTETQYF
TRBV20-1	TRBJ2-3	CSARDRWSTDTQYF
TRBV25-1	TRBJ2-7	CASSEYRARYEQYF
TRBV7-2	TRBJ2-7	CASSLEGFAYEQYF
TRBV12-3/TRBV12-4	TRBJ1-2	CASSPGRVAYGYTF
TRBV12-3/TRBV12-4	TRBJ2-5	CASSPWPTSRETQYF